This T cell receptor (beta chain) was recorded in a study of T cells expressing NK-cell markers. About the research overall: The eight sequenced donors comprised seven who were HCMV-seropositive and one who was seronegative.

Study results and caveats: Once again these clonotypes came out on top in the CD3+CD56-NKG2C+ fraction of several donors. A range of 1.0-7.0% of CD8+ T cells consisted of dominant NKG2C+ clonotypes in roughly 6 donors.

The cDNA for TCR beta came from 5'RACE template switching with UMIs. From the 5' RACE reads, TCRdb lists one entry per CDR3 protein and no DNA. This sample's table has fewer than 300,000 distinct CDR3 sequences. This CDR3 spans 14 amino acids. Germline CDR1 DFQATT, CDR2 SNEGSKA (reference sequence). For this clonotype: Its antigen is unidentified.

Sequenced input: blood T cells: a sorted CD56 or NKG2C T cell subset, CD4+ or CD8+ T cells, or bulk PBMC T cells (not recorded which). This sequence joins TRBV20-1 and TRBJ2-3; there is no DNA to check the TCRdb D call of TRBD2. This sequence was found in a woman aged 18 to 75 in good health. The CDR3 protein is CSAEGSGRQDTQYF.